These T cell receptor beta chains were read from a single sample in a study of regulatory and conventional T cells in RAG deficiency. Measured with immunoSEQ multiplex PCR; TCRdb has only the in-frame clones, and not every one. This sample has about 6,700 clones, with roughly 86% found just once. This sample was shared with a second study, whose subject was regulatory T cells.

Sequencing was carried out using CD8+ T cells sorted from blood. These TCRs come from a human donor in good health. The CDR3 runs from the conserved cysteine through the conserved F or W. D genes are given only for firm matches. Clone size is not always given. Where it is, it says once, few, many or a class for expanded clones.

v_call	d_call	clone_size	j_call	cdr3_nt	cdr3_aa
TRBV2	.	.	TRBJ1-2	TGTGCCAGCAGTGAAGTAGATCCGGAATATGGCTACACCTTC	CASSEVDPEYGYTF
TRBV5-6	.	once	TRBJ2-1	TGTGCCAGCAGCTTGCGAGGGACTGGAATGGATGAGCAGTTCTTC	CASSLRGTGMDEQFF
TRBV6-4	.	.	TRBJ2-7	TGTGCCAGCAGTTATTTTAAGGGAGGACCCTACGAGCAGTACTTC	CASSYFKGGPYEQYF
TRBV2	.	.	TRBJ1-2	TGTGCCAGCAATTCTCGGGGTAACTATGGCTACACCTTC	CASNSRGNYGYTF
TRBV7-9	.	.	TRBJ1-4	TGTGCCAGCAGCTTAGTCTCGGACGAAAAACTGTTTTTT	CASSLVSDEKLFF
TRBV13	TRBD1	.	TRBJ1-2	TGTGCCAGCAGCCCCGGGCAGGGGGCCCTAGCGAACTATGGCTACACCTTC	CASSPGQGALANYGYTF
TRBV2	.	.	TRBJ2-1	TGTGCCAGCATTACGACCCGGGGATCGTCCTACAATGAGCAGTTCTTC	CASITTRGSSYNEQFF
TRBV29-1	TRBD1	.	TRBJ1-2	TGCAGCGTTCCGGGACAGGGACCCTCCTACACCTTC	CSVPGQGPSYTF
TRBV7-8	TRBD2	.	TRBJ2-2	TGTGCCAGCAACCAGGGAGGGGCCATGGGCGGGGAGCTGTTTTTT	CASNQGGAMGGELFF
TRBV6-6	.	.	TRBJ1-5	TGTGCCAGCAGTTGGAGCGTGGGGTCCCCCAATCAGCCCCAGCATTTT	CASSWSVGSPNQPQHF
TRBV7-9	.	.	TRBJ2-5	TGTGCCAGCAGCTCCTGGACAGAACAAGAGACCCAGTACTTC	CASSSWTEQETQYF
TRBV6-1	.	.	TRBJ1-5	TGTGCCAGCAGTGAATCGGGAGTCGGTCAGCCCCAGCATTTT	CASSESGVGQPQHF
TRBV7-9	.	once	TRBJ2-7	TGTGCCAGCGGGAGGGGGGGGACATACGAGCAGTACTTC	CASGRGGTYEQYF
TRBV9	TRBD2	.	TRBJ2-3	TGTGCCAGCAGCGTAGCGGGGGGGCCGGGAGATACGCAGTATTTT	CASSVAGGPGDTQYF
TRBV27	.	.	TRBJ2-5	TGTGCCAGCAGTCCCGCAATTAGCGCCAACCAAGAGACCCAGTACTTC	CASSPAISANQETQYF
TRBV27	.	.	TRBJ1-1	TGTGCCAGCAGTTTACCCAGCCGGACCGCTGAAGCTTTCTTT	CASSLPSRTAEAFF
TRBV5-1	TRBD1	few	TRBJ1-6	TGCGCCAGCAGCTACACCGGGACAGGAAATTCACCCCTCCACTTT	CASSYTGTGNSPLHF
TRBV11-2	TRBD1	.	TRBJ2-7	TGTGCCAGCAGTTATGTTACCGGGGCAGGGGGTTACTTC	CASSYVTGAGGYF
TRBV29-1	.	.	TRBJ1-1	TGCAGCGTTGAGGGCTGGGTGACAGGTAACACTGAAGCTTTCTTT	CSVEGWVTGNTEAFF
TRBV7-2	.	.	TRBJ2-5	TGTGCCAGCAGCTTGAATAGCCAAGAGACCCAGTACTTC	CASSLNSQETQYF
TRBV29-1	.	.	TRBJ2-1	TGCAGCGTCGAAGCGAACGACAGAAAGACCTACAATGAGCAGTTCTTC	CSVEANDRKTYNEQFF
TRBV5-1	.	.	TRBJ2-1	TGCGCCAGCAGCTTGGGGGGCCCCACAAATGAGCAGTTCTTC	CASSLGGPTNEQFF
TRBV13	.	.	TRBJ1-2	TGTGCCAGCAGCTTCATGAGTTCGACAGAACTTAAGGAAGGGGATCATGGCTACACCTTC	CASSFMSSTELKEGDHGYTF
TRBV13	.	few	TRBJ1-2	TGTGCCAGCAGCTCCAATAGCTATGGCTACACCTTC	CASSSNSYGYTF
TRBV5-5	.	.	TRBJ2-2	TGTGCCAGCGCCAATCGGGGGTCGGCAACCGGGGAGCTGTTTTTT	CASANRGSATGELFF
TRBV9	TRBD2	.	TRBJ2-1	TGTGCCAGCAGCGTGAGGGGAGGGGATGAGCAGTTCTTC	CASSVRGGDEQFF
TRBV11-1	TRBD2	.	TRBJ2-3	TGTGCCAGCAGCTTAGCTGCTACTAGCGGGGACGCCTGGTATACGCAGTATTTT	CASSLAATSGDAWYTQYF
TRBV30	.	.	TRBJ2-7	TGTGCCTGGAGTGCCTCAGCGGGTCGGTGGGAGCAGTACTTC	CAWSASAGRWEQYF
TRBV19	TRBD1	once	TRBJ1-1	TGTGCCAGTAGTATTTTCGCGGGACAGGAAGCTTTCTTT	CASSIFAGQEAFF
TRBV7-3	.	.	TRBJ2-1	TGTGCCAGCAGCTCAGGGAACAATGAGCAGTTCTTC	CASSSGNNEQFF
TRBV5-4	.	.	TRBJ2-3	TGTGCCAGCAGCTTGTCGGGGGGCACAGATACGCAGTATTTT	CASSLSGGTDTQYF
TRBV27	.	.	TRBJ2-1	TGTGCCAGCAGCTCCGCAGGGGTGGGCGCCTACAATGAGCAGTTCTTC	CASSSAGVGAYNEQFF
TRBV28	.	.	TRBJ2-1	TGTGCCAGCAGCCCGGGACATCTGTACAATGAGCAGTTCTTC	CASSPGHLYNEQFF
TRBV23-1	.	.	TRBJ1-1	TGCGCCAGCAGTCAACCTAACAGCGTTACCGAACGGAGCACTGAAGCTTTCTTT	CASSQPNSVTERSTEAFF
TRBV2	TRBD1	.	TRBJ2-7	TGTGCCAGCATTGGAGGGACAGGCTACGAGCAGTACTTC	CASIGGTGYEQYF
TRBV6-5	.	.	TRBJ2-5	TGTGCCAGCAGGGCCGAAGAGACCCAGTACTTC	CASRAEETQYF
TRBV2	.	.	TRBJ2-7	TGTGCCAGCAGTCTCAGACAGCGCTACGAGCAGTACTTC	CASSLRQRYEQYF
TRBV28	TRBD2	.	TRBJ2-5	TGTGCCAGCAGTGCCTTGGGGGCGGGGGGCCAACAATCTCAAGAGACCCAGTACTTC	CASSALGAGGQQSQETQYF
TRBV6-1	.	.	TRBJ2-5	TGTGCCAGCCGATATGAGGGGCGCTGGGGAGAGACCCAGTACTTC	CASRYEGRWGETQYF
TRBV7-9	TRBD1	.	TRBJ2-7	TGTGCCAGCAGCCCTAGCAGGGGGGAGCAGTACTTC	CASSPSRGEQYF
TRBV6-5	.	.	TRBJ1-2	TGTGCCAGCAGTGGGACATTTGGCAATATCTTCTACACCTTC	CASSGTFGNIFYTF
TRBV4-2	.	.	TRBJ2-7	TGTGCCAGCAGCTTCTCCCCGACCGTCTACGAGCAGTACTTC	CASSFSPTVYEQYF
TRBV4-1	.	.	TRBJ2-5	TGCGCCAGCAGGTCCGGGACAACCCACGAAGAGACCCAGTACTTC	CASRSGTTHEETQYF
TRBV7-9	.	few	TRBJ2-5	TGTGCCAGCAGCTCCGGGAGGGACAGGGTTGAGACCCAGTACTTC	CASSSGRDRVETQYF
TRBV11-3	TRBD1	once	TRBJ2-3	TGTGCCAGCAGCTTGACAGGGCAGCCAGATACGCAGTATTTT	CASSLTGQPDTQYF
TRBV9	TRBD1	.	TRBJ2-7	TGTGCCAGCAGCGAAGGACAGGGGGTTTCCTACGAGCAGTACTTC	CASSEGQGVSYEQYF
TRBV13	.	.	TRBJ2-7	TGTGCCAGCATCACAGGGCGCAGGTACGAGCAGTACTTC	CASITGRRYEQYF
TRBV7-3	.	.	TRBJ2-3	TGTGCCAGCAGCTTGATCGAAGCAGATACGCAGTATTTT	CASSLIEADTQYF
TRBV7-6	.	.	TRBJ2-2	TGTGCCAGCAGCTTAGCGGAGGGGCAACACACCGGGGAGCTGTTTTTT	CASSLAEGQHTGELFF
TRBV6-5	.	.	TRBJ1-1	TGTGCCAGCAGTGAACCAATTCCCAGGGCCGAAGCTTTCTTT	CASSEPIPRAEAFF
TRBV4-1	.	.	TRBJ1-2	TGCGCCAGCATCCCCGAAGTTCATCGGACAGACTTAAACTATGGCTACACCTTC	CASIPEVHRTDLNYGYTF